Presented here are 8 T cell receptor beta chains from one specimen sequenced in a study of Graves' ophthalmopathy and Graves' hyperthyroidism. The sequenced template was RNA, covering the TCR beta CDR3 region. The library came from an HTBI-primed first-round RT-PCR and a second-round multiplex PCR. TCRdb analysed the multiplex PCR reads with MiXCR anew, one entry per CDR3 protein. The sample has about 740,000 distinct CDR3 sequences, approximately 40% seen once. Material: peripheral blood. Receptor source: an adult man with Graves' ophthalmopathy.

The chain couples TRBV10-3 to TRBJ2-7; no clear D gene. V dropped 10 bases and J dropped 5 bases, with 3 bases sitting between them. The germline gives CDR1 ENHRY, CDR2 SYGVKD. This CDR3 is built from 8 residues. CDR3 sequence reads: CASNEQYF. The CDR3 nucleotides read TGTGCCAGCAACGAGCAGTACTTC.

The chain joins TRBV14 to TRBJ2-3; D may be TRBD2 (5 bases). Trimming removed 5 bases at V and 3 bases at J, with 12 bases between. The CDR3 contains 14 residues. CDR1 and CDR2 from the germline V gene are SGHDN and FVKESK. The CDR3 bases are TGTGCCAGCAGCTTAGTGGGGAGAACAGATACGCAGTATTTT. This sequence encodes CASSLVGRTDTQYF.

This clonotype was seen many times. V gene TRBV2 combines with J gene TRBJ1-1; D not certain. V was shortened by 8 bases and J by 1 base, with 5 bases between the two germline ends. Germline V CDR1 and CDR2: SNHLY, FYNNEI. The CDR3 totals 11 residues. CDR3: CASEENTEAFF. The CDR3 region has the DNA TGTGCCAGCGAGGAGAACACTGAAGCTTTCTTT.

As regards this clonotype: A much bigger clone sits one base away, suggesting this may be a read error. This chain uses TRBV9 with TRBJ2-7; tentative D call: TRBD2 (5 bases). With 0 bases removed from V and 2 bases from J, the gap between germline ends came to 12 bases. The CDR3 is made up of 15 amino acids. Germline CDR1 reads SGDLS; CDR2 reads YYNGEE. CDR3 DNA sequence: TGTGCCAGCAGCGTAGGAAGCGGAGCCACCTACGAGCAGTACTTC. Its translation is CASSVGSGATYEQYF.

At least ten counts were recorded for this clonotype. The chain links TRBV19 to TRBJ1-1, with 7 nucleotides matching TRBD1. Germline assignment: CDR1 LNHDA and CDR2 SQIVND (reference sequence). V was pared by 7 bases and J by 0 bases, with 2 bases of the junction left unmatched. CDR3 size: 13 residues. The CDR3 bases are TGTGCCAGTATTGGGACAGTGAACACTGAAGCTTTCTTT. Protein product: CASIGTVNTEAFF.

The CDR3 DNA is TGCAGTGCTAGAGACCCGTACTCTGGGGCCAACGTCCTGACTTTC. It is translated as CSARDPYSGANVLTF. The chain joins TRBV20-1 to TRBJ2-6; D is unclear. This CDR3 comprises 15 residues. The germline V gene encodes CDR1 DFQATT and CDR2 SNEGSKA (reference sequence). Trimming took off 0 bases at V and 0 bases at J, with 6 bases between the two ends.

V is TRBV11-2 and J is TRBJ2-7, with D perhaps assigned TRBD1 or TRBD2 (5 bases each). The V end was cut by 1 base, the J end by 3 bases, with 16 bases between. The CDR3 loop spans 16 amino acids. Germline lookup yields CDR1 SGHAT and CDR2 FQNNGV. CDR3 DNA: TGTGCCAGCAGCTTAGGACGGTCAGGGAGCAGCTACGAGCAGTACTTC. The encoded protein is CASSLGRSGSSYEQYF.

This clonotype was detected ten times or more. This chain uses TRBV15 with TRBJ1-4; no firm D call. With 3 bases removed from V and 8 bases from J, the gap between germline ends came to 13 bases. The CDR3 is 14 amino acids. CDR1 and CDR2 (germline): LNHNV, YYDKDF (reference sequence). The CDR3 spells CATSSSGYGEKLFF. The CDR3 DNA sequence: TGTGCCACCAGCAGTTCCGGATATGGCGAAAAACTGTTTTTT.